This T cell receptor beta chain was obtained from a study of control samples from healthy donors and cancer patients (dated by TCRdb to about 2020). The library was produced with the immunoSEQ multiplex PCR assay. Held by TCRdb, this immuneACCESS table contains in-frame sequences only and omits some clones. Under half of the omission traces to an unresolved V gene where checked; the cause of the rest is unknown. Present in this sample are about 51,000 clones, 88% of which were seen just once. The top ten clones comprise around 40% of the sample. The germline V gene encodes CDR1 LNHNV and CDR2 YYDKDF (reference sequence). The CDR3 contains 15 residues, cysteine and phenylalanine counted. Of all the DNA, just the CDR3 is kept, 45 bases in frame from base 1. Relative to germline, V is 0 bases shorter and J is 6 bases shorter, with 13 bases between their ends. On this clone itself: Its target antigen remains unknown. No qualities accompany the bases; no much larger clone lies one base away.

The chain is encoded by TRBV15 joined to TRBJ2-3; 6 matching bases give a weak D call of TRBD2. The receptor's source is a man aged 45-65 years with head and neck cancer. The source material was PBMCs. This receptor carries the CDR3 CATSRDTSGGDTQYF. The sequenced DNA: TGTGCCACCAGCAGAGACACTAGTGGAGGGGATACGCAGTATTTT.